Included here is one TCR beta chain sequence, with context. What it recognizes is unknown. V was shortened by 8 bases and J by 13 bases, with 18 bases between the two germline ends. The length of the CDR3 is 12 residues. Germline V gene lookup returns CDR1 SNHLY and CDR2 FYNNEI. Purity exceeded 98% in all sorted populations. The sample belongs to a study of beta chain features in type 1 diabetes. General study findings and limits: cDNA-based sequencing might over-represent cells highly expressing TCR.

cDNA synthesis used the whole RNA isolate, giving expressed TCRB sequences. For naive, central memory and regulatory T cell samples, reads averaged roughly 3.6 million. Method: immunoSEQ multiplex PCR; TCRdb's copy keeps in-frame clones and lacks some. The sample lists some 40,000 clones, about half occurring once. The material sequenced was central memory CD4+ T cells from blood. The TCR was taken from a woman aged 18-35 years in good health. The chain carries TRBV2 and TRBJ1-5; D is undetermined. CDR3 sequence (DNA): TGTGCCAGCCAAATACCCGGTGGGCAGCAGCATTTT. Amino acid sequence: CASQIPGGQQHF. Full variable domain (outside the CDR3, taken from reference TRBV2 and TRBJ1-5): EPEVTQTPSHQVTQMGQEVILRCVPISNHLYFYWYRQILGQKVEFLVSFYNNEISEKSEIFDDQFSVERPDGSNFTLKIRSTKLEDSAMYFCASQIPGGQQHFGDGTRLSIL.